These 27 T cell receptor beta chains came from one sample sequenced in a study of T cell responses to AZD1222 COVID-19 vaccine (dated by TCRdb to 2020 to 2022). The protocol used for the library was the immunoSEQ multiplex PCR assay. Sourced from immuneACCESS, this table was stored by TCRdb with only in-frame sequences that have V and J called. A share of the clones is absent; for the studies checked, an unresolved V gene accounts for under half, and the remainder has no known explanation. The sample contains 85,000 to 110,000 clones, roughly nine tenths of them found a single time. The ten biggest clones cover 45% of the sample. The meaning of the sample's time point label: baseline before first vaccination. The starting material was peripheral blood, obtained on day 0 of AZD1222 vaccination. The receptor set was obtained from an adult in good health.

V gene TRBV4-2 combines with J gene TRBJ1-1, with a possible D match to TRBD1 (6 bases). Trimming took off 7 bases at V and 5 bases at J, with 11 bases between the two ends. The CDR3 has 12 residues. Per the germline V gene, CDR1 is LGHNA and CDR2 is YNFKEQ. CDR3 sequence: CASTRGGTEAFF. CDR3 coding DNA: TGTGCCAGCACCAGGGGAGGGACTGAAGCTTTCTTT.

V and J are TRBV20-1 and TRBJ2-4; tentative D call: TRBD1 (6 bases). This CDR3 is built from 11 residues. V gave up 5 bases and J gave up 10 bases, with 12 bases separating them. Looked up from germline, CDR1 is DFQATT and CDR2 is SNEGSKA (reference sequence). This CDR3 is CSASDSLIQYF. The CDR3 DNA is TGCAGTGCTTCGGACAGCCTAATTCAGTACTTC.

This clone was seen once. This chain joins TRBV28 and TRBJ2-7; 8 bases line up with TRBD1. The J segment lost 2 bases and the V segment lost 6 bases, leaving 6 bases of the junction unmatched. The CDR3 spans 14 residues. The germline gives CDR1 MDHEN, CDR2 SYDVKM. The CDR3: CASRRQGLTYEQYF. The CDR3 DNA reads as TGTGCCAGCAGACGACAGGGGCTGACCTACGAGCAGTACTTC.

This chain joins TRBV19 and TRBJ1-1; 7 positions agree with TRBD1. Germline values: CDR1 LNHDA, CDR2 SQIVND (reference sequence). V trimming: 6 bases; J trimming: 4 bases; junction bases outside the gene matches: 5. The CDR3 loop spans 13 amino acids. The chain's CDR3 is CASRLQGSTEAFF. The CDR3, as DNA: TGTGCCAGTAGATTACAGGGGAGCACTGAAGCTTTCTTT.

This chain links TRBV7-6 with TRBJ2-2; D is ambiguous. Trimming cost V 4 bases and J 5 bases, with 5 bases left between them. The germline V gene has CDR1 SGHVS and CDR2 FNYEAQ. The CDR3 consists of 12 residues. CDR3 sequence reads: CASSSLTGELFF. CDR3 DNA: TGTGCCAGCAGCTCATTAACCGGGGAGCTGTTTTTT.

J is TRBJ2-3 and V is TRBV30, with 9 bases that match TRBD2. The V segment lost 6 bases and the J segment 4 bases; nucleotides outside the gene matches: 5. This CDR3 region has 13 residues. Per the germline V gene, CDR1 is GTSNPN and CDR2 is SVGIG (reference sequence). CDR3 coding DNA: TGTGCCTGCCTGGCGGGAGGGCCAGATACGCAGTATTTT. It yields the protein CACLAGGPDTQYF.

V and J are TRBV27 and TRBJ2-7; possible D gene TRBD1, 5 bases. V was pared by 6 bases and J by 2 bases, with 20 bases between. Germline CDR1 reads MNHEY; CDR2 reads SMNVEV (reference sequence). The CDR3 runs to 16 residues. The DNA for the CDR3 is TGTGCCAGCAGAGCTACAGGACGGCATAGTACCTACGAGCAGTACTTC. This sequence encodes CASRATGRHSTYEQYF.

The chain is built from TRBV2 and TRBJ2-7; maybe TRBD1 (6 bases). V was trimmed by 6 bases and J by 2 bases, leaving 8 bases between them. Germline V gene lookup returns CDR1 SNHLY and CDR2 FYNNEI. The CDR3 totals 12 residues. This CDR3 is CASRDSPYEQYF. The CDR3 coding sequence is TGTGCCAGCAGGGACAGTCCCTACGAGCAGTACTTC.

This rearrangement joins TRBV5-1 to TRBJ1-1, with D hard to call. The CDR3 totals 16 residues. V was pared by 2 bases and J by 1 base, with 15 bases between. Germline lookup yields CDR1 SGHRS and CDR2 YFSETQ. The CDR3 region is CASSLGSSIRNTEAFF. For the CDR3, the DNA is TGCGCCAGCAGCTTAGGGAGCTCCATAAGGAACACTGAAGCTTTCTTT.

The chain employs TRBV11-2 and TRBJ2-7; no definite D call. The V gene lost 0 bases and the J gene lost 3 bases, with 9 bases spanning the gap. Germline CDR1 reads SGHAT; CDR2 reads FQNNGV. The CDR3 extends over 14 amino acids. CDR3 loop: CASSLESSIYEQYF. The CDR3 DNA follows: TGTGCCAGCAGCTTAGAATCTAGTATCTACGAGCAGTACTTC.

The V gene is TRBV4-2, the J gene TRBJ2-5; D assignment may be TRBD1 or TRBD2 (5 bases each). This CDR3 has 16 amino acids. V lost 0 bases, J lost 0 bases, and 11 bases lay in between. Germline V gene sequence: CDR1 LGHNA, CDR2 YNFKEQ. The CDR3 DNA sequence: TGTGCCAGCAGCCAAGATAAGGGGACGTACCAAGAGACCCAGTACTTC. Protein product: CASSQDKGTYQETQYF.

This chain joins TRBV11-3 and TRBJ2-1, with D hard to call. Trimming stripped 3 bases from V and 0 bases from J, with 6 bases between. The CDR3 consists of 14 residues. Germline assignment: CDR1 SGHNT and CDR2 YENEEA. The CDR3 sequence is CASSFYGSYNEQFF. CDR3 DNA sequence: TGTGCCAGCAGCTTCTATGGCTCCTACAATGAGCAGTTCTTC.

Here the CDR3 reads CASSQGTGSDYGYTF. For the CDR3, the DNA is TGTGCCAGCAGCCAAGGGACAGGCTCTGATTATGGCTACACCTTC. The chain is built from TRBV4-2 and TRBJ1-2; 7 bases are shared with TRBD1. The V gene's germline CDR1 is LGHNA and CDR2 YNFKEQ. The CDR3 loop spans 15 amino acids. The trim removed 1 base at V and 5 bases at J, leaving 7 bases unmatched.

This clone has just one count. V gene TRBV15 combines with J gene TRBJ2-3; 8 positions agree with TRBD2. The CDR3 covers 15 residues. CDR1 LNHNV and CDR2 YYDKDF come from the germline V gene (reference sequence). V lost 11 bases and J lost 3; bases outside the gene matches: 13. The CDR3: CAAAGGVVGTDTQYF. CDR3 DNA sequence: TGTGCCGCCGCGGGGGGCGTAGTAGGGACAGATACGCAGTATTTT. The variable domain in full, completed from reference TRBV15 and TRBJ2-3, reads DAMVIQNPRYQVTQFGKPVTLSCSQTLNHNVMYWYQQKSSQAPKLLFHYYDKDFNNEADTPDNFQSRRPNTSFCFLDIRSPGLGDTAMYLCAAAGGVVGTDTQYFGPGTRLTVL.

This chain connects TRBV24-1 to TRBJ1-2; tentatively, D is TRBD1 (5 bases). V lost 6 bases and J 1 base, leaving 8 bases between the germline ends. Germline CDR1 reads KGHDR; CDR2 reads SFDVKD. This CDR3 has 13 amino acids. CDR3 coding DNA: TGTGCCACCAGTACCGACAGTAACTATGGCTACACCTTC. Its translation: CATSTDSNYGYTF.

The V call is TRBV10-2, the J call TRBJ1-1, with a weak D call TRBD1 (6 bases). CDR3 size: 13 residues. Per the germline V gene, CDR1 is WSHSY and CDR2 is SAAADI. V shed 6 bases and J shed 8 bases, with 16 bases lying between them. CDR3 sequence reads: CASSQLGQLEAFF. The CDR3 nucleotides are TGCGCCAGCAGCCAATTAGGACAGTTAGAAGCTTTCTTT.

The chain couples TRBV11-2 to TRBJ1-2, with D possibly matching TRBD1 (5 bases). Trimming took off 0 bases at V and 3 bases at J, with 17 bases between the two ends. The germline V gene encodes CDR1 SGHAT and CDR2 FQNNGV. This CDR3 is built from 17 residues. In nucleotides, the CDR3 is TGTGCCAGCAGCTTAGACCCCCCGTCGGCAGGGTACTATGGCTACACCTTC. This codes for CASSLDPPSAGYYGYTF.

This sequence joins TRBV18 and TRBJ2-2; 7 positions match TRBD1. With 0 bases clipped from V and 1 base from J, the junction kept 2 bases outside the gene matches. CDR1 and CDR2 (germline): KGHSH, LQKENI. The CDR3 loop spans 16 amino acids. The CDR3 reads CASSPPYRGNTGELFF. As DNA, the CDR3 is TGTGCCAGCTCACCACCGTACAGGGGGAACACCGGGGAGCTGTTTTTT.

This chain links TRBV19 with TRBJ2-6; TRBD2 might be the D (6 bases). Germline V CDR1 and CDR2: LNHDA, SQIVND (reference sequence). The CDR3 extends over 16 amino acids. Trimming removed 5 bases at V and 2 bases at J, with 13 bases between. The CDR3 region is CASSPGVWTGANVLTF. CDR3 DNA sequence: TGTGCCAGTAGTCCGGGGGTATGGACTGGGGCCAACGTCCTGACTTTC.

This sequence joins TRBV5-1 and TRBJ2-1; 11 bases are a match to TRBD2. J gave up 0 bases and V 4 bases, and 6 bases lay outside the gene matches. The CDR3 runs 17 residues. The germline V gene encodes CDR1 SGHRS and CDR2 YFSETQ. In nucleotides, the CDR3 is TGCGCCAGCAGCATGGGACTAGCGGTGAGCTCCTACAATGAGCAGTTCTTC. Its translation: CASSMGLAVSSYNEQFF.

The genes are TRBV12-3 or TRBV12-4 and TRBJ2-2; D gene ambiguous. V gave up 6 bases and J gave up 4 bases, with 9 bases separating them. The CDR3 is 13 residues long. The chain's CDR3 is CASRAPVTGELFF. DNA for the CDR3: TGTGCCAGCAGAGCCCCTGTCACCGGGGAGCTGTTTTTT.

This clone has just a few counts. The chain is built from TRBV28 and TRBJ2-1; no definite D call. The V end was cut by 7 bases, the J end by 0 bases, with 10 bases between. This CDR3 is built from 14 residues. The V gene's germline CDR1 is MDHEN and CDR2 SYDVKM. The CDR3 nucleotides are TGTGCCAGCACGCGTTGGAGCTCCTACAATGAGCAGTTCTTC. It codes for CASTRWSSYNEQFF.

The sample holds one count of this clone. J is TRBJ1-2 and V is TRBV10-3, with D unresolved. Trimming pared 2 bases from V and 4 bases from J, leaving 8 bases between. Germline V gives CDR1 ENHRY, CDR2 SYGVKD. The CDR3 totals 13 residues. The CDR3 protein is CAISESEGYGYTF. In DNA, the CDR3 is TGTGCCATCAGTGAGAGCGAGGGCTATGGCTACACCTTC.

The chain links TRBV10-3 to TRBJ2-1, with TRBD2 matching over 7 bases. CDR3 size: 17 residues. From germline, CDR1 is ENHRY and CDR2 SYGVKD. Germline trimming cut 6 bases from V and 0 bases from J; bases unmatched to any gene: 11. DNA of the CDR3: TGTGCCATCAGAACTAGCGAGGGGAATCCCTCCTACAATGAGCAGTTCTTC. It encodes CAIRTSEGNPSYNEQFF.

The CDR3 nucleotides read TGTGCCAGCAATGAAGCGGGGACAGATACGCAGTATTTT. Amino acids: CASNEAGTDTQYF. The chain is built from TRBV7-2 and TRBJ2-3; the match to TRBD2 covers 7 bases. The CDR3 totals 13 residues. Germline-derived CDR1 and CDR2 are SGHTA and FQGNSA. The junction had 4 bases not matched to a gene; V was cut back by 7 bases and J by 3 bases.

The chain recombines TRBV2 with TRBJ2-3; TRBD2 matches 11 bases. Germline V lookup: CDR1 SNHLY, CDR2 FYNNEI. Trimming took 6 bases from V and 1 from J; bases not matched to a gene: 6. The CDR3 spans 16 residues. The CDR3 DNA reads TGTGCCAGCAGACTACTAGCGGGAGTCGGCACAGATACGCAGTATTTT. Translated: CASRLLAGVGTDTQYF. Full variable domain (outside the CDR3, taken from reference TRBV2 and TRBJ2-3): EPEVTQTPSHQVTQMGQEVILRCVPISNHLYFYWYRQILGQKVEFLVSFYNNEISEKSEIFDDQFSVERPDGSNFTLKIRSTKLEDSAMYFCASRLLAGVGTDTQYFGPGTRLTVL.

As to this clone: Other DNA sequences in this specimen translate into the identical CDR3. The J gene is TRBJ1-1, the V gene TRBV28; perhaps TRBD1 as D (6 bases). V was pared by 8 bases and J by 1 base, with 11 bases between. This CDR3 is built from 13 residues. Germline-derived CDR1 and CDR2 are MDHEN and SYDVKM. The CDR3 protein is CASSSRGNTEAFF. In DNA, the CDR3 is TGTGCCAGCTCTAGCAGGGGGAACACTGAAGCTTTCTTT.